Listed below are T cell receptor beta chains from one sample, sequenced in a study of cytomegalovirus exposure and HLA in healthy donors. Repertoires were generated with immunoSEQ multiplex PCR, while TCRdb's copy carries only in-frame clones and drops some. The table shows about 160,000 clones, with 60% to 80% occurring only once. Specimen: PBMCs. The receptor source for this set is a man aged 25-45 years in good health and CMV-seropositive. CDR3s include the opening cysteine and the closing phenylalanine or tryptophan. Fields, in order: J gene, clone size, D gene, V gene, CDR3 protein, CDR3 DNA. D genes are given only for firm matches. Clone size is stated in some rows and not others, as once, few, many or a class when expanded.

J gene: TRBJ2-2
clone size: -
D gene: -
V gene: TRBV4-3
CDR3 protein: CASSQELWRTNTGELFF
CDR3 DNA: TGCGCCAGCAGCCAAGAGTTGTGGCGGACGAACACCGGGGAGCTGTTTTTT

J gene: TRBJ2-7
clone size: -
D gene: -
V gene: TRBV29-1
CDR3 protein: CSVVAGWTYEQYF
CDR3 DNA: TGCAGCGTTGTCGCAGGGTGGACCTACGAGCAGTACTTC

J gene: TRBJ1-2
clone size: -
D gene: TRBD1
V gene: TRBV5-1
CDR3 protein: CASSPEGQGNGYTF
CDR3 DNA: TGCGCCAGCAGCCCGGAGGGACAGGGTAACGGCTACACCTTC

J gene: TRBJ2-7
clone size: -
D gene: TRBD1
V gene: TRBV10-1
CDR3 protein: CASSEYVTGSEQYF
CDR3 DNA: TGCGCCAGCAGTGAGTACGTGACAGGGTCCGAGCAGTACTTC

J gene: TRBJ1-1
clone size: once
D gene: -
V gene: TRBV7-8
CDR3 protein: CASRFTGPMQVNTEAFF
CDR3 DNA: TGTGCCAGCAGGTTTACAGGGCCGATGCAGGTGAACACTGAAGCTTTCTTT

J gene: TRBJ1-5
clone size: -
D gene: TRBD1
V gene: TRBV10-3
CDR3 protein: CAIGGQNINQPQHF
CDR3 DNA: TGTGCCATAGGGGGACAGAACATTAATCAGCCCCAGCATTTT

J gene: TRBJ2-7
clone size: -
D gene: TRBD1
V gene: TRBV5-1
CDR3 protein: CASSPGTGTYEQYF
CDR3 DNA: TGCGCCAGCAGCCCCGGGACAGGGACCTACGAGCAGTACTTC

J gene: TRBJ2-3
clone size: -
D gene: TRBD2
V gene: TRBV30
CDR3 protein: CAWRTSYSGVGTDTQYF
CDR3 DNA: TGTGCCTGGCGAACCAGCTACAGCGGGGTGGGCACAGATACGCAGTATTTT

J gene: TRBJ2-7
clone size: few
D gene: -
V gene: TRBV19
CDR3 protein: CASSPPGGRYEQYF
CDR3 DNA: TGTGCCAGTAGCCCCCCGGGGGGCCGCTACGAGCAGTACTTC

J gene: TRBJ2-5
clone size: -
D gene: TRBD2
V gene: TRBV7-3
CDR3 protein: CASSLVASGQETQYF
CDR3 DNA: TGTGCCAGCAGCTTAGTGGCTAGCGGACAAGAGACCCAGTACTTC

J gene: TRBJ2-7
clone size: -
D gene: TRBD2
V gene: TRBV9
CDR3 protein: CASSLTAGGVYEQYF
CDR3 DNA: TGTGCCAGCAGCCTTACGGCGGGGGGGGTCTACGAGCAGTACTTC

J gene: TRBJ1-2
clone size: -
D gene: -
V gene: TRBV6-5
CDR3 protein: CASSYEELGGYTF
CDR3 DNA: TGTGCCAGCAGTTATGAGGAGTTAGGTGGCTACACCTTC

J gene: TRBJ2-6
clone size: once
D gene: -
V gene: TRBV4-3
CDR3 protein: CASSQVTNTNSGANVLTF
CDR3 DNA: TGCGCCAGCAGCCAGGTTACAAACACAAACTCTGGGGCCAACGTCCTGACTTTC

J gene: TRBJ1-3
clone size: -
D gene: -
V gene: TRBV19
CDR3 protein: CASSIYQAFSGNTIYF
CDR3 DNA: TGTGCCAGTAGTATCTACCAGGCTTTCTCTGGAAACACCATATATTTT

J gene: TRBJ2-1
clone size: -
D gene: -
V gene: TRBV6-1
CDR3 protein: CASTQGPYNEQFF
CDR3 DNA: TGTGCCAGCACCCAGGGTCCCTACAATGAGCAGTTCTTC

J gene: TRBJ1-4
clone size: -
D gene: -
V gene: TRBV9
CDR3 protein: CASSGVQGAGEKLFF
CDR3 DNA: TGTGCCAGCAGCGGCGTTCAGGGTGCAGGTGAAAAACTGTTTTTT

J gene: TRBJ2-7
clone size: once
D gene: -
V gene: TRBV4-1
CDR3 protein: CASSQEQGLYEQYF
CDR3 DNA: TGCGCCAGCAGCCAGGAACAGGGCCTCTACGAGCAGTACTTC

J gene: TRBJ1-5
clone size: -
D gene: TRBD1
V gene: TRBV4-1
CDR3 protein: CASSQDGTGGNQPQHF
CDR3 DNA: TGCGCCAGCAGCCAAGATGGGACAGGGGGCAATCAGCCCCAGCATTTT

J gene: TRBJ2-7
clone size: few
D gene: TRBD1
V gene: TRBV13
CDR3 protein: CASSLTRAQGANSYEQYF
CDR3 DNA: TGTGCCAGCAGCCTAACCAGGGCACAGGGGGCGAACTCCTACGAGCAGTACTTC

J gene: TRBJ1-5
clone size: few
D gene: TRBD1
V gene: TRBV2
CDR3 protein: CASSVQGAGNQPQHF
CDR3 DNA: TGTGCCAGCAGTGTACAGGGGGCTGGAAATCAGCCCCAGCATTTT

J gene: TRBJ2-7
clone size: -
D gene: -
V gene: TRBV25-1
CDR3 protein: CASSVTGRSYEQYF
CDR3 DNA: TGTGCCAGCAGTGTGACAGGGAGGTCCTACGAGCAGTACTTC

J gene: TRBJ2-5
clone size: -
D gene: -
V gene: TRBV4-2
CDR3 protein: CASSQTLTESQETQYF
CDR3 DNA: TGTGCCAGCAGCCAGACTCTAACGGAGTCTCAAGAGACCCAGTACTTC

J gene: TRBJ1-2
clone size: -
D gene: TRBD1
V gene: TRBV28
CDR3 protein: CASSGEQGKGYTF
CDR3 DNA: TGTGCCAGCAGTGGAGAACAGGGGAAGGGCTACACCTTC

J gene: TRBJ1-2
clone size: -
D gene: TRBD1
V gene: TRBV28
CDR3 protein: CASRWTGPYYGYTF
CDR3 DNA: TGTGCCAGCCGCTGGACAGGGCCATACTATGGCTACACCTTC

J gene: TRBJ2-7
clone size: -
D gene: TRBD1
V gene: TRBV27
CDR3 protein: CASSARGTYEQYF
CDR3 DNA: TGTGCCAGCTCGGCCAGGGGGACCTACGAGCAGTACTTC

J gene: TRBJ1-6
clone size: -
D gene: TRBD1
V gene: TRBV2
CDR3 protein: CASRQTGTGDSPLHF
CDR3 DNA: TGTGCCAGCAGGCAAACTGGGACAGGCGATTCACCCCTCCACTTT

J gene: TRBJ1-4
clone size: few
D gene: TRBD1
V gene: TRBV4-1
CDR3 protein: CASSQDPADRGRGKLFF
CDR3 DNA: TGCGCCAGCAGCCAAGATCCGGCGGACAGGGGGCGGGGAAAACTGTTTTTT

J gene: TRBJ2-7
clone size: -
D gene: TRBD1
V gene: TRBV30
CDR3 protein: CAWSYRGLGEQYF
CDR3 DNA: TGTGCCTGGAGTTACAGGGGGCTGGGCGAGCAGTACTTC